The 3 T cell receptor beta chains reported below all come from one sample, sequenced in a study of blood T cell repertoires in COVID-19. TCRdb keeps only in-frame clones here, not all; method: immunoSEQ multiplex PCR. The sample contains about 110,000 clones, 75% to 85% of which appear only once. The sequenced material came from peripheral blood. These receptors originate from an elderly man with COVID-19, enrolled during active disease.

This clone was seen more than once but under ten times. J is TRBJ2-5 and V is TRBV28; TRBD2 matches 8 bases. With 1 base clipped from V and 4 bases from J, the junction kept 5 bases outside the gene matches. Germline CDR1 MDHEN, CDR2 SYDVKM. There are 15 residues in the CDR3. CDR3 amino acids: CASSLSAGAAETQYF. CDR3 nucleotides: TGTGCCAGCAGTTTATCAGCGGGGGCGGCAGAGACCCAGTACTTC.

V is TRBV12-5 and J is TRBJ2-1, with TRBD2 matching 11 bases. This CDR3 is built from 15 residues. The V segment lost 4 bases and the J segment 4 bases; nucleotides outside the gene matches: 3. Per germline, CDR1 LGHNT and CDR2 FRNRAP. The CDR3, as DNA: TGTGCTAGTGGTTACGGGACTAGCGGTTACAATGAGCAGTTCTTC. Protein sequence: CASGYGTSGYNEQFF.

The V call is TRBV28, the J call TRBJ2-6; possible D gene TRBD1, 5 bases. The CDR3 extends over 14 amino acids. With 5 bases removed from V and 6 bases from J, the gap between germline ends came to 11 bases. Germline V lookup: CDR1 MDHEN, CDR2 SYDVKM. Here the CDR3 DNA reads TGTGCCAGCAGTGCAGGGTCCACGGCCAACGTCCTGACTTTC. Its translation: CASSAGSTANVLTF.